Detailed here is one T cell receptor beta chain. Its antigen is as yet unknown. This entry comes from a study of T cell repertoires in cytomegalovirus infection. Study background: Public signatures in TCR beta pointed to CMV infection and matching HLA type. Study observations and caveats: Summed frequency of public TCR beta families distinguished CMV carriers with the relevant HLA. The ex vivo response showed dominance by HLA-C-restricted CMV-specific TCR beta clonotypes.

TCRdb processed the reads anew with MiXCR; each CDR3 protein has one entry. The data contain approximately 200,000 distinct CDR3 sequences, about 20% of them singletons. The CDR3 runs to 17 residues. Germline CDR1 and CDR2: MNHEY and SMNVEV (reference sequence). The junction had 9 bases not matched to a gene; V was cut back by 0 bases and J by 4 bases. The chain uses TRBV27 and TRBJ2-7; TRBD1 agrees at 10 bases. This sequence was found in a human donor in good health (CMV status not recorded). Some clones in this sample may be carry-over from other donors' samples. Sequenced sample: CD8+ T cells from PBMCs. CDR3 nucleotide sequence: TGTGCCAGCAGTTTATCGATAATCGGGACAGGGGAATACGAGCAGTACTTC. Protein product: CASSLSIIGTGEYEQYF.